A single sample is the source of the 26 T cell receptor beta chains below, sequenced in a study of T cell clonality in common variable immunodeficiency. Sequencing used immunoSEQ multiplex PCR; TCRdb keeps in-frame clones, though not all of them. The sample contains about 34,000 clones, none of them singletons. Sequencing was carried out using peripheral blood mononuclear cells. The receptors here all came from a person aged 18 to 75 in good health.

This clone showed up many times. CDR3 in amino acids: CASSKTGTKFSSYNEQFF. Partial CDR3 DNA: TGTGCCAGCAGTAAAACCGGGACAAAATTCAGCTCCTACAATGAG. The chain combines TRBV12-3 or TRBV12-4 with TRBJ2-1; tentatively, D is TRBD1 (6 bases). The CDR3 extends 3 residues past the end of the read, so its final part is completed from the germline J gene. The length of the CDR3 is 18 residues. The ends were cut back, 5 bases at V and 0 bases at J, with 20 bases in the middle.

This clone was observed many times. The CDR3 is cut off 3 residues early in the read; its end comes from the germline J gene. The chain links TRBV7-8 to TRBJ2-6, with 7 nucleotides matching TRBD2. Trimming took 2 bases from V and 2 from J; bases not matched to a gene: 6. The CDR3 covers 17 residues. Germline CDR1 reads SGHVS; CDR2 reads FQNEAQ. Incomplete CDR3 DNA: TGTGCCAGCAGCTTATTGGGGGGGGTAGCTGGGGCCAACGTC. Residues: CASSLLGGVAGANV. In full, the CDR3 is CASSLLGGVAGANVLTF.

This clone was counted many times. The CDR3 extends 3 residues past the end of the read, so its final part is completed from the germline J gene. Other DNA variants within this sample encode the same CDR3. This chain links TRBV30 with TRBJ2-7; 8 nucleotides match TRBD1. The CDR3 loop spans 13 amino acids. With V trimmed by 4 bases and J by 2 bases, 4 bases remained unmatched. Germline CDR1 reads GTSNPN; CDR2 reads SVGIG (reference sequence). CDR3 bases read: TGTGCCTGGAAGGCGGGACAGGCCTACGAG. Its protein is CAWKAGQAYE. The whole CDR3 protein is CAWKAGQAYEQYF.

This clone was observed many times. The read comes to an end 3 residues before the CDR3 does, leaving the germline J gene to fill in the end. The rearrangement joins TRBV7-2 to TRBJ1-2; weak D call: TRBD1 (6 bases). The V end lost 3 bases, the J end lost 0 bases, and 8 bases lay between the germline ends. There are 14 residues in the CDR3. Germline assignment: CDR1 SGHTA and CDR2 FQGNSA. The CDR3 loop reads CASSLGAANYGYTF. The CDR3 bases that were read are TGTGCCAGCAGCTTGGGGGCAGCTAACTATGGC. The complete variable domain, with remaining parts taken from reference TRBV7-2 and TRBJ1-2, reads GAGVSQSPSNKVTEKGKDVELRCDPISGHTALYWYRQSLGQGLEFLIYFQGNSAPDKSGLPSDRFSAERTGGSVSTLTIQRTQQEDSAVYLCASSLGAANYGYTFGSGTRLTVV.

Ten or more counts support this clone. The read comes to an end 3 residues before the CDR3 does, leaving the germline J gene to fill in the end. V is TRBV12-5 and J is TRBJ2-1; the match to TRBD2 covers 8 bases. Germline V gene lookup returns CDR1 LGHNT and CDR2 FRNRAP. The CDR3 has 14 residues. V shed 3 bases, J shed 5 bases, and the junction held 3 bases outside the gene matches. The DNA read from the CDR3 is TGTGCTAGTGGTTTCGGGGGGGCCGACAATGAG. Its protein product is CASGFGGADNE. The entire CDR3 sequence reads CASGFGGADNEQFF.

The table lists this clone with many counts. Sequencing ends 3 residues short of the CDR3 end; the germline J gene provides the rest. V usage is TRBV5-4 and J usage is TRBJ2-5; possibly TRBD1 for D (6 bases). V was cut by 0 bases and J by 3 bases, with 12 bases left in between. The length of the CDR3 is 15 residues. Looked up from germline, CDR1 is SGHNT and CDR2 is YYREEE (reference sequence). The CDR3 reads CASSLDLSGEETQYF. CDR3 bases read: TGTGCCAGCAGCTTGGACCTCTCAGGGGAAGAGACC.

There are many counts of this clone. Sequencing ends 3 residues short of the CDR3 end; the germline J gene provides the rest. The chain uses TRBV2 and TRBJ2-3; 7 bases align to TRBD2. Germline CDR1 SNHLY, CDR2 FYNNEI. The CDR3 contains 15 residues. The J segment lost 6 bases and the V segment lost 2 bases, leaving 8 bases of the junction unmatched. Partial CDR3 DNA: TGTGCCAGCAGTGAATATTTAATGGGGGGGGATACG. Protein: CASSEYLMGGDT. The complete CDR3 sequence is CASSEYLMGGDTQYF.

This clone has just a few counts. The CDR3 end falls 3 residues outside the read, so it is completed with the germline J gene. The rearrangement uses TRBV2 and TRBJ1-5; TRBD1 matches at 7 bases. The germline V gene encodes CDR1 SNHLY and CDR2 FYNNEI. The CDR3 has 14 residues. Trimming took 3 bases from V and 4 from J; bases not matched to a gene: 3. Partial CDR3 DNA: TGTGCCAGCAGTGATAGACAGGGAAATCAGCCC. This sequence encodes CASSDRQGNQP. The complete CDR3 sequence is CASSDRQGNQPQHF.

Of note for this clone: The read ends 3 residues early relative to the CDR3; the germline J gene fills the gap. This chain links TRBV2 with TRBJ1-1; no definite D call. The CDR3 totals 13 residues. The ends were cut back, 2 bases at V and 3 bases at J, with 7 bases in the middle. Germline V CDR1 and CDR2: SNHLY, FYNNEI. The covered CDR3 bases are TGTGCCAGCAGTGAACGGGTTTACACTGAA. It translates to CASSERVYTE. In full, the CDR3 is CASSERVYTEAFF.

This clone was counted many times. At one end, the junction sequence differs from germline, possibly due to a read error. The read finishes 3 residues shy of the CDR3 end, and the germline J gene is used to complete it. The chain is built from TRBV4-2 and TRBJ2-1; 12 bases match TRBD2. The CDR3 loop spans 15 amino acids. From germline, CDR1 is LGHNA and CDR2 YNFKEQ. CDR3 bases read: TGCGCCAGCAGCCTAGGGACTAGCGGGCCTAGTGAG. Residues: CASSLGTSGPSE. The whole CDR3 protein reads CASSLGTSGPSEQFF.

This clone was counted only a few times. The part of the CDR3 DNA that was read is TGTGCCAGCAGCGAGACAGGGAATCGAGGC. This encodes CASSETGNRG. The entire CDR3 is CASSETGNRGYTF. The chain is built from TRBV5-5 and TRBJ1-2; 7 bases agree with TRBD1. The CDR3 is cut off 3 residues early in the read; its end comes from the germline J gene. CDR3 length equals 13 residues. Germline lookup yields CDR1 SGHKS and CDR2 YYEKEE (reference sequence). Supplemented by reference TRBV5-5 and TRBJ1-2, the full variable domain reads DAGVTQSPTHLIKTRGQQVTLRCSPISGHKSVSWYQQVLGQGPQFIFQYYEKEERGRGNFPDRFSARQFPNYSSELNVNALLLGDSALYLCASSETGNRGYTFGSGTRLTVV.

At least ten counts were recorded for this clone. The read is 3 residues too short to cover the CDR3 end, so that end is filled in from the germline J gene. The gene calls are TRBV9 and TRBJ2-7; 7 positions agree with TRBD1. With V trimmed by 4 bases and J by 1 base, 8 bases remained unmatched. Germline V gives CDR1 SGDLS, CDR2 YYNGEE. CDR3 length: 15 amino acids. CDR3 DNA, as far as it was read: TGTGCCAGCAGCCCCCAACACAGGGGTTCCTACGAG. Its protein is CASSPQHRGSYE. The full CDR3 is CASSPQHRGSYEQYF.

This clone has a count of ten or more. Coverage ceases 3 residues before the CDR3 finishes, and the germline J gene fills in the end. The V call is TRBV5-1, the J call TRBJ2-2, with D maybe TRBD1 (6 bases). This CDR3 has 16 amino acids. Trimming pared 2 bases from V and 0 bases from J, leaving 11 bases between. Germline assignment: CDR1 SGHRS and CDR2 YFSETQ. The sequenced CDR3 bases are TGCGCCAGCAGCTTATCGGGACAAGCGAACACCGGGGAG. Its protein is CASSLSGQANTGE. The full CDR3 protein reads CASSLSGQANTGELFF. The full variable domain, rest sourced from reference TRBV5-1 and TRBJ2-2, is KAGVTQTPRYLIKTRGQQVTLSCSPISGHRSVSWYQQTPGQGLQFLFEYFSETQRNKGNFPGRFSGRQFSNSRSEMNVSTLELGDSALYLCASSLSGQANTGELFFGEGSRLTVL.

In its sample, this clone was seen many times. The read stops 3 residues short of the end of the CDR3; the missing end is completed from the germline J gene. This chain connects TRBV20-1 to TRBJ2-5; TRBD2 aligns across 8 bases. In germline, CDR1 is DFQATT, CDR2 SNEGSKA (reference sequence). This CDR3 comprises 14 residues. V shed 4 bases and J 5 bases; nucleotides not matched to a gene: 9. The CDR3 region is CSATLAGWGETQYF. The sequenced CDR3 bases are TGCAGTGCTACATTAGCGGGATGGGGGGAGACC.

This clone showed up many times. The CDR3 end falls 3 residues outside the read, so it is completed with the germline J gene. The chain links TRBV6-1 to TRBJ2-7; maybe TRBD2 (5 bases). The V gene's germline CDR1 is MNHNS and CDR2 SASEGT. Between the trimmed V and J ends, which lost 4 bases and 2 bases, there was a span of 15 bases. This CDR3 comprises 15 residues. The CDR3 bases that were read are TGTGCCAGCAGTGCCCGGCCTGCCGGGGCCTACGAG. Amino acid sequence: CASSARPAGAYE. The entire CDR3 is CASSARPAGAYEQYF.

This clone was seen ten or more times. The read gets to within 3 residues of the CDR3 end, and the germline J gene fills in the rest. The rearrangement links TRBV7-3 to TRBJ2-2; D call uncertain. Germline V CDR1 and CDR2: SGHTA, FQGTGA. The CDR3 covers 12 residues. V lost 5 bases, J lost 3 bases, and 4 bases lay in between. The CDR3 protein is CASSPDTGELFF. The sequenced part of the CDR3 DNA is TGTGCCAGCAGCCCCGACACCGGGGAG. Using reference TRBV7-3 and TRBJ2-2 for the parts outside the CDR3, the full variable domain is GAGVSQTPSNKVTEKGKYVELRCDPISGHTALYWYRQSLGQGPEFLIYFQGTGAADDSGLPNDRFFAVRPEGSVSTLKIQRTERGDSAVYLCASSPDTGELFFGEGSRLTVL.

Many counts were recorded for this clone. The read falls 3 residues short of the CDR3 end, and the missing part is taken from the germline J gene. The V gene is TRBV5-4, the J gene TRBJ2-1; D unresolved. Per germline, CDR1 SGHNT and CDR2 YYREEE (reference sequence). Deletions cut 0 bases from V and 0 bases from J, with 7 bases between. The CDR3 sequence is 15 residues long. The CDR3 DNA, read in part, is TGTGCCAGCAGCTTGGGTACTCTCTCCTACAATGAG. Its translation: CASSLGTLSYNE. The full CDR3 is CASSLGTLSYNEQFF.

This clone has ten or more counts. The read gets to within 3 residues of the CDR3 end, and the germline J gene fills in the rest. The rearrangement links TRBV20-1 to TRBJ2-5, with TRBD2 matching over 7 bases. CDR3 length equals 16 residues. After removal of 0 bases from V and 5 bases from J, the junction contained 12 bases not matched to a gene. Looked up from germline, CDR1 is DFQATT and CDR2 is SNEGSKA (reference sequence). CDR3 DNA (partial): TGCAGTGCTAGAGACCAATTGGGGATAGCGGGTGAGACC. Its protein is CSARDQLGIAGET. The whole CDR3 sequence reads CSARDQLGIAGETQYF.

On this clone itself: The CDR3 extends 3 residues past the end of the read, so its final part is completed from the germline J gene. The chain couples TRBV19 to TRBJ2-7, with TRBD1 as a possible D gene (6 bases). Between the trimmed V and J ends, which lost 8 bases and 6 bases, there was a span of 17 bases. This CDR3 spans 13 amino acids. Germline V gene sequence: CDR1 LNHDA, CDR2 SQIVND (reference sequence). Partial CDR3 DNA: TGTGCCAGTGGTCCGGGACAACCCATCGAG. This sequence encodes CASGPGQPIE. The whole CDR3 reads CASGPGQPIEQYF.

At least ten counts were recorded for this clone. The read finishes 3 residues shy of the CDR3 end, and the germline J gene is used to complete it. This chain joins TRBV23-1 and TRBJ2-7; 12 bases map to TRBD2. TRBV23-1 is labeled an ORF, and its function is uncertain. J gave up 6 bases and V 4 bases, and 16 bases lay outside the gene matches. The CDR3 length is 18 residues. The CDR3: CASSLFHQTSGSNREQYF. The covered CDR3 bases are TGCGCCAGCAGTCTTTTCCACCAGACTAGCGGGAGTAATCGCGAG.

This clone came up many times. The DNA ends 3 residues before the CDR3 does, and the rest of the CDR3 is filled in from the germline J gene. The chain joins TRBV7-9 to TRBJ2-7, with 7 positions matching TRBD2. J was trimmed by 3 bases and V by 5 bases; bases with no gene match: 4. CDR1 and CDR2 from the germline V gene are SEHNR and FQNEAQ (reference sequence). The CDR3 contains 13 residues. The covered CDR3 bases are TGTGCCAGCAGCCCGAGGACTAGCTACGAG. Amino acids: CASSPRTSYE. The full CDR3 is CASSPRTSYEQYF.

This clone was found many times. Read data end 3 residues before the CDR3 end; the end is taken from the germline J gene. The V call is TRBV12-3 or TRBV12-4, the J call TRBJ1-1, with 9 positions matching TRBD1. The CDR3 has 15 amino acids. V lost 5 bases, J lost 1 base, and 5 bases stayed unmatched. The DNA read from the CDR3 is TGTGCCAGCAGTCGACGACAGGGGGGGAACACTGAA. It encodes CASSRRQGGNTE. The complete CDR3 reads CASSRRQGGNTEAFF.

This clone was detected ten times or more. The sequenced fragment ends 3 residues before the CDR3 boundary, so the rest is inferred from the germline J gene. This rearrangement joins TRBV29-1 to TRBJ2-7; possibly TRBD2 for D (7 bases). This CDR3 contains 15 residues. V was pared by 7 bases and J by 4 bases, with 23 bases between. Germline V lookup: CDR1 SQVTM, CDR2 ANQGSEA. CDR3 sequence: CSAEGGGKGGYEQYF. The CDR3 bases that were read are TGCAGCGCGGAGGGGGGGGGTAAGGGTGGGTACGAG.

This clone occurred many times. Read sequence stops 3 residues before the CDR3 end, and the germline J gene provides the missing end. The rearrangement joins TRBV30 to TRBJ1-1; D might be TRBD1 (5 bases). The CDR3 is 12 amino acids. The germline V and J ends were trimmed by 7 bases and 3 bases, with 12 bases remaining between them. The germline gives CDR1 GTSNPN, CDR2 SVGIG (reference sequence). Partial CDR3 DNA: TGTGCCTCGATCGACAGAGACACTGAA. It yields the protein CASIDRDTE. The complete CDR3 protein is CASIDRDTEAFF.

This clone was recorded at least ten times. Read sequence stops 3 residues before the CDR3 end, and the germline J gene provides the missing end. This chain connects TRBV28 to TRBJ2-3, with 7 bases identical to TRBD2. V lost 5 bases to trimming and J lost 2 bases; unmatched junction nucleotides: 4. This CDR3 contains 14 residues. The V gene's germline CDR1 is MDHEN and CDR2 SYDVKM. This chain's CDR3 is CASSAGLITDTQYF. The sequenced CDR3 bases are TGTGCCAGCAGTGCGGGACTAATCACAGATACG.

This clone was counted many times. The DNA ends 3 residues before the CDR3 does, and the rest of the CDR3 is filled in from the germline J gene. The rearrangement uses TRBV28 and TRBJ2-5; 10 bases agree with TRBD2. CDR3 length: 15 amino acids. With 5 bases clipped from V and 5 bases from J, the junction kept 8 bases outside the gene matches. Germline values: CDR1 MDHEN, CDR2 SYDVKM. Partial CDR3 DNA: TGTGCCAGCAGTGGGACTAGCGAACAATGGGAGACC. Translating gives CASSGTSEQWET. The whole CDR3 protein is CASSGTSEQWETQYF. The full variable domain, in which reference TRBV28 and TRBJ2-5 provide the parts outside the CDR3, is DVKVTQSSRYLVKRTGEKVFLECVQDMDHENMFWYRQDPGLGLRLIYFSYDVKMKEKGDIPEGYSVSREKKERFSLILESASTNQTSMYLCASSGTSEQWETQYFGPGTRLLVL.